The T cell receptor beta chain described here comes from a study of T cell responses to AZD1222 COVID-19 vaccine. Study-wide background: Whether given at about 4 or about 12 weeks, second doses were pooled.

Germline V gene lookup returns CDR1 SGHTA and CDR2 FQGNSA. V was clipped by 1 base and J by 9 bases, with 12 bases between them. CDR3 length equals 13 residues. Overall study results and limits: Only after the peak T cell response were repertoires sampled.

About this clone: Its antigen is unidentified.

Only in-frame clones appear in the TCRdb table, and some are missing; sequencing was by immunoSEQ multiplex PCR. In the table there are about 130,000 clones, 85% to 90% of which are singletons. The specimen comprised peripheral blood, sampled on day 0 of AZD1222 vaccination. The receptor was derived from an adult in good health. The V gene is TRBV7-2, the J gene TRBJ1-1; perhaps TRBD1 as D (5 bases). DNA for the CDR3: TGTGCCAGCAGCTTAGACAGGTCCAATAAAGCTTTCTTT. Its protein product is CASSLDRSNKAFF.